A selection of T cell receptor beta chains follows, all from one sample in a study of human thymus T cells. Repertoires were generated with immunoSEQ multiplex PCR, while TCRdb's copy carries only in-frame clones and drops some. The table includes fewer than 55,000 clones, 94% detected once. Sequencing was carried out using blood. All receptors derive from a boy in the first two years of life with a congenital heart defect but otherwise immunologically healthy. Both conserved end residues are trimmed from each CDR3. Size tells how often a clone was seen (once, few, many) or the class of an expanded clone, and some rows leave it out.

clone_size: once; v_call: TRBV6-5; j_call: TRBJ1-1; cdr3_aa: ASSPGQGVTEAF
clone_size: NA; v_call: TRBV18; j_call: TRBJ1-4; cdr3_aa: ASSPTQRDEKLF
clone_size: NA; v_call: TRBV5-3; j_call: TRBJ2-4; cdr3_aa: ARSPQPTPDKNIQY
clone_size: NA; v_call: TRBV27; j_call: TRBJ1-2; cdr3_aa: ASMSNYGYT
clone_size: NA; v_call: TRBV6-5; j_call: TRBJ1-3; cdr3_aa: ASSYAGARSGNTIY
clone_size: NA; v_call: TRBV4-2; j_call: TRBJ1-2; cdr3_aa: ASSHAEGNYGYT
clone_size: once; v_call: TRBV5-4; j_call: TRBJ2-5; cdr3_aa: ASSWDRETQY
clone_size: NA; v_call: TRBV28; j_call: TRBJ2-7; cdr3_aa: ASSRGWGSSSYEQY
clone_size: NA; v_call: TRBV4-3; j_call: TRBJ2-7; cdr3_aa: ASSQDFWSSYEQY
clone_size: NA; v_call: TRBV27; j_call: TRBJ1-5; cdr3_aa: ASSIQGKGQPQH
clone_size: NA; v_call: TRBV10-3; j_call: TRBJ2-3; cdr3_aa: AISGGVSTDTQY
clone_size: NA; v_call: TRBV7-9; j_call: TRBJ1-5; cdr3_aa: ASSFISQPQH
clone_size: NA; v_call: TRBV29-1; j_call: TRBJ1-3; cdr3_aa: SGVMGTGNTIY
clone_size: once; v_call: TRBV5-1; j_call: TRBJ2-3; cdr3_aa: ASSLAGGKDTQY
clone_size: NA; v_call: TRBV28; j_call: TRBJ2-7; cdr3_aa: ASSRDLYEQY
clone_size: NA; v_call: TRBV5-6; j_call: TRBJ2-3; cdr3_aa: ASSPRGGGTDTQY
clone_size: NA; v_call: TRBV7-3; j_call: TRBJ2-7; cdr3_aa: ASSFTGGEQY
clone_size: NA; v_call: TRBV5-1; j_call: TRBJ2-7; cdr3_aa: ASSLGTGASGEQY
clone_size: NA; v_call: TRBV16; j_call: TRBJ2-7; cdr3_aa: ASSQTSSYEQY
clone_size: NA; v_call: TRBV29-1; j_call: TRBJ2-7; cdr3_aa: SVTGGLSYEQY
clone_size: NA; v_call: TRBV7-3; j_call: TRBJ2-1; cdr3_aa: ASSLTSGYNEQF
clone_size: once; v_call: TRBV4-2; j_call: TRBJ1-3; cdr3_aa: ASSQVISGNTIY
clone_size: NA; v_call: TRBV5-5; j_call: TRBJ2-3; cdr3_aa: ASSLSGGTDTQY
clone_size: NA; v_call: TRBV4-3; j_call: TRBJ2-7; cdr3_aa: ASSQDTPSGGHYEQY